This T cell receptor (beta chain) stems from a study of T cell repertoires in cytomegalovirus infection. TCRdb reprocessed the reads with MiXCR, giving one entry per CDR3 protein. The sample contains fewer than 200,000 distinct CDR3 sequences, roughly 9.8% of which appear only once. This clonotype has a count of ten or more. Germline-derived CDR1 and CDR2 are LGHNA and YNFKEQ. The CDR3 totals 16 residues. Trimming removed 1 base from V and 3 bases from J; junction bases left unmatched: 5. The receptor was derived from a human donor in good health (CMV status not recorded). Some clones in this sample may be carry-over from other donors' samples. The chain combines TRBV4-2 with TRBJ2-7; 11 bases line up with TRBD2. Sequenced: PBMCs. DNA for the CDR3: TGTGCCAGCAGCCAAGCCCTGGGACTAGCGGACTACGAGCAGTACTTC. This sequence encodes CASSQALGLADYEQYF.